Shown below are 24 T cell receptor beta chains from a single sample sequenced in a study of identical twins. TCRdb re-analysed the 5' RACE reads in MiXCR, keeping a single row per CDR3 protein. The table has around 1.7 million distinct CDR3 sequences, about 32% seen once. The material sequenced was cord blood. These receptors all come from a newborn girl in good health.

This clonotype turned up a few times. The CDR3 DNA reads TGTGCCAGCAGTCGGGACAGGGGTAACACCGGGGAGCTGTTTTTT. This gives the protein CASSRDRGNTGELFF. This chain uses TRBV2 with TRBJ2-2, with 10 bases matching TRBD1. CDR1 and CDR2 (germline): SNHLY, FYNNEI. V was clipped by 5 bases and J by 2 bases; unmatched bases: 2. The CDR3 spans 15 residues.

The CDR3 loop is CASSLFIGSVDTDTQYF. CDR3 bases: TGTGCCAGCAGTCTCTTTATCGGGAGCGTGGACACAGATACGCAGTATTTT. V gene TRBV7-6 combines with J gene TRBJ2-3; D might be TRBD2 (6 bases). Trimming took 6 bases from V and 2 from J, leaving 21 bases between them. This CDR3 has 17 amino acids. Germline V gene lookup returns CDR1 SGHVS and CDR2 FNYEAQ.

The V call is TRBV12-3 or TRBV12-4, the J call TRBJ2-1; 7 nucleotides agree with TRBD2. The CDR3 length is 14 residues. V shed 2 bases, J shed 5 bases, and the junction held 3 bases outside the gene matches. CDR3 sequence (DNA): TGTGCCAGCAGTTTACGACTAGCTAACAATGAGCAGTTCTTC. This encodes CASSLRLANNEQFF.

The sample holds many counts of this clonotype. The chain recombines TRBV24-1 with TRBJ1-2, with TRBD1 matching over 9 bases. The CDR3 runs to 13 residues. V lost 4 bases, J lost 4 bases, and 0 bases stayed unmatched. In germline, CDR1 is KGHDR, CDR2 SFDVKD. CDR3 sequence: CATSETGGYGYTF. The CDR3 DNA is TGTGCCACCAGTGAGACAGGGGGCTATGGCTACACCTTC.

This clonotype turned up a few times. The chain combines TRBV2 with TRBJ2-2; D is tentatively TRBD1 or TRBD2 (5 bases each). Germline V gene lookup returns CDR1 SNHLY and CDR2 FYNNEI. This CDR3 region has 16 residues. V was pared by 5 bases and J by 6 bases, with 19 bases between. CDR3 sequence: CASSRWDPLNAGELFF. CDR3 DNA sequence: TGTGCCAGCAGTAGATGGGACCCGCTAAACGCCGGGGAGCTGTTTTTT. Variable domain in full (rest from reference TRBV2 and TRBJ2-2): EPEVTQTPSHQVTQMGQEVILRCVPISNHLYFYWYRQILGQKVEFLVSFYNNEISEKSEIFDDQFSVERPDGSNFTLKIRSTKLEDSAMYFCASSRWDPLNAGELFFGEGSRLTVL.

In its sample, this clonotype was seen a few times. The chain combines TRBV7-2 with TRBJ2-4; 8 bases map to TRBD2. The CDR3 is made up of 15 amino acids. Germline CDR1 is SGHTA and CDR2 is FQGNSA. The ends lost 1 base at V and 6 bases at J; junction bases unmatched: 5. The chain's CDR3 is CASSLGRGGRNIQYF. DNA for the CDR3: TGTGCCAGCAGCTTAGGACGGGGGGGCCGAAACATTCAGTACTTC.

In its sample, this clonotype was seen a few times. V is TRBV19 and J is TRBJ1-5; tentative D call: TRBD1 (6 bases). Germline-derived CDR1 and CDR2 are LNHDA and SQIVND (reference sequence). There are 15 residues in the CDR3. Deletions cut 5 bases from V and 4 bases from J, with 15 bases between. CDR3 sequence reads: CASSSRGDINQPQHF. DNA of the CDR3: TGTGCCAGTAGTTCTAGGGGGGACATTAATCAGCCCCAGCATTTT.

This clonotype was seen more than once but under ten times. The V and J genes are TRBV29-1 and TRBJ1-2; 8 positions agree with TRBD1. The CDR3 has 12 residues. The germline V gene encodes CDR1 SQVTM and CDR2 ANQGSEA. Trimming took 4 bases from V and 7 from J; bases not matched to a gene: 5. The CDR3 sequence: CSVAGQGSGYTF. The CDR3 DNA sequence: TGCAGCGTTGCTGGACAGGGAAGTGGCTACACCTTC.

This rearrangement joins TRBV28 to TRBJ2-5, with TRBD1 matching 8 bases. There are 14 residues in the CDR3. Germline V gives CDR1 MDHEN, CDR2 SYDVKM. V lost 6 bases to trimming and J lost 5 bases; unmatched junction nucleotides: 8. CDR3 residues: CASRNPGGSETQYF. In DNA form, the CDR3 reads TGTGCCAGCAGGAATCCAGGGGGCTCGGAGACCCAGTACTTC.

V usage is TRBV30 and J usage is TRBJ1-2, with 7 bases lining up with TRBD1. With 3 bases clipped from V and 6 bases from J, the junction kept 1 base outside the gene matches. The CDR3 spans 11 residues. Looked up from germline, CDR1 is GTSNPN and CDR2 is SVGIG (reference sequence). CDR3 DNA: TGTGCCTGGAGCACAGGGGATGGCTACACCTTC. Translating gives CAWSTGDGYTF.

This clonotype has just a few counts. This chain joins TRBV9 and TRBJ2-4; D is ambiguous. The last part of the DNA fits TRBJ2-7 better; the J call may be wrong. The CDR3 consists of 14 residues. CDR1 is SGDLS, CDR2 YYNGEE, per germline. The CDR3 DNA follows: TGTGCCAGCAGCGCCGTGGCTCTCGGATACGAGCAGTACTTC. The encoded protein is CASSAVALGYEQYF.

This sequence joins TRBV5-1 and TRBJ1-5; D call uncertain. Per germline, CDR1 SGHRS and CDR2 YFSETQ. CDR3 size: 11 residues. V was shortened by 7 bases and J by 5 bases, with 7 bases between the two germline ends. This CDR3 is CASYGDQPQHF. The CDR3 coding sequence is TGCGCCAGCTACGGCGATCAGCCCCAGCATTTT.

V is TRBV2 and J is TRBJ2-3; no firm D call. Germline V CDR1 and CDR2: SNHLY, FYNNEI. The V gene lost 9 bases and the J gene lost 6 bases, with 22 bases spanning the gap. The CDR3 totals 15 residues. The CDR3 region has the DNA TGTGCCAGTACTCTAGGACCAAGGCCAGGCGATACGCAGTATTTT. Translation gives CASTLGPRPGDTQYF.

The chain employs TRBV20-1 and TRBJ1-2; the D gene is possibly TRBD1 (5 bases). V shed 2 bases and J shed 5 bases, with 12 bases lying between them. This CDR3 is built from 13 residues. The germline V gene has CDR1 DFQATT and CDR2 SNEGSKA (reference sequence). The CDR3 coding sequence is TGCAGTGCTAGATTCGGGGCACCTTATGGCTACACCTTC. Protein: CSARFGAPYGYTF.

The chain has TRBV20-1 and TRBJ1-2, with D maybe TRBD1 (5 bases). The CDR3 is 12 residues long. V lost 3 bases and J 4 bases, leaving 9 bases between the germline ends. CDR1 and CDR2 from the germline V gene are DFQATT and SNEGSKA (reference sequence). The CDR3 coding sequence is TGCAGTGCTAGGGGGGACGGCTATGGCTACACCTTC. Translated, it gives CSARGDGYGYTF.

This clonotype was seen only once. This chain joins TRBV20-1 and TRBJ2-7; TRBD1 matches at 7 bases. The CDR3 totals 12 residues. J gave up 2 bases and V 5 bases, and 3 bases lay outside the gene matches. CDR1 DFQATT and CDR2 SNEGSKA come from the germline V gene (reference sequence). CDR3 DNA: TGCAGTGCTGGACAGGCCCCCTACGAGCAGTACTTC. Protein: CSAGQAPYEQYF.

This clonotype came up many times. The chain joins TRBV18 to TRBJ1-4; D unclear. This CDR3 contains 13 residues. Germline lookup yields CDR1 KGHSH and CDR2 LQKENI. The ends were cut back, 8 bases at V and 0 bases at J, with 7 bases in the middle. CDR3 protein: CASSPATNEKLFF. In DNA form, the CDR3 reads TGTGCCAGCAGCCCGGCAACTAATGAAAAACTGTTTTTT.

The CDR3 bases are TGTGCCATCAGTGAGTCGCCGGGACTAGCGGACAGACGCTCCTACAATGAGCAGTACTTC. Its protein is CAISESPGLADRRSYNEQYF. This chain connects TRBV10-3 to TRBJ2-1, with TRBD2 matching over 11 bases. The DNA end is more similar to TRBJ2-7, so the J call may be wrong. The CDR3 consists of 20 residues. The germline V gene encodes CDR1 ENHRY and CDR2 SYGVKD.

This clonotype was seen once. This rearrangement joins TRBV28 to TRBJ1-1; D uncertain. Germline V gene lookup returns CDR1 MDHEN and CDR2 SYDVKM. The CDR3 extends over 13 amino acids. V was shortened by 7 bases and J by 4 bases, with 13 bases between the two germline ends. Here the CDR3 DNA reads TGTGCCAGCAAGCGGGGAGTGGGCACTGAAGCTTTCTTT. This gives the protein CASKRGVGTEAFF.

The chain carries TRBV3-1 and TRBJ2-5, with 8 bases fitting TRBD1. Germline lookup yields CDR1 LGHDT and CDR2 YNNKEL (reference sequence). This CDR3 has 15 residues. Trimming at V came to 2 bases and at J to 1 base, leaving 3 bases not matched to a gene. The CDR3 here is CASSQRTGGQETQYF. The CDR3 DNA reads TGTGCCAGCAGCCAAAGAACAGGGGGCCAAGAGACCCAGTACTTC.

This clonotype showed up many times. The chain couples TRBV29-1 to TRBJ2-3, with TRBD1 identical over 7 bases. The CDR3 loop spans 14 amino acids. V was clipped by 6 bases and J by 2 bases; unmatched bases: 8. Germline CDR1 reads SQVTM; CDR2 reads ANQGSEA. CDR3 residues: CSVRDREHTDTQYF. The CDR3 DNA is TGCAGCGTCCGCGACAGGGAACACACAGATACGCAGTATTTT.

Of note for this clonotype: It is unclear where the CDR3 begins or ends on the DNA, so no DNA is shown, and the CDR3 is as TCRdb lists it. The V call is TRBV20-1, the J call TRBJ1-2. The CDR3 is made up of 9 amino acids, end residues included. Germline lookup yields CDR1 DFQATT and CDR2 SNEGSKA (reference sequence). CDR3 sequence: CRQGYGCTF.

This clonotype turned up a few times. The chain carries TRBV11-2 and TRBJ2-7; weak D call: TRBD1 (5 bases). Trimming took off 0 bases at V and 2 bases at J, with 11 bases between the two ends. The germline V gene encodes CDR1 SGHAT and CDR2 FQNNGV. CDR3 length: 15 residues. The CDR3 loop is CASSLEATAPYEQYF. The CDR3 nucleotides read TGTGCCAGCAGCTTAGAGGCGACAGCCCCCTACGAGCAGTACTTC.

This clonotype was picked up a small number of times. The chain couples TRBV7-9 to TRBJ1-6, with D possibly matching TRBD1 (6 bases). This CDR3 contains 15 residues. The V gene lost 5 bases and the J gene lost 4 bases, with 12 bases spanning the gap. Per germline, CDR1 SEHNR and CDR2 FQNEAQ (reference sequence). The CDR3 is CASSQVTGYNSPLHF. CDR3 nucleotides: TGTGCCAGCAGCCAAGTAACAGGGTATAATTCACCCCTCCACTTT.